A single sample is the source of the 30 T cell receptor beta chains below, sequenced in a study of blood T cell repertoires in COVID-19. Produced via immunoSEQ multiplex PCR; TCRdb's table is partial and in-frame only. Altogether about 12,000 clones are present, about three quarters being singletons, with the ten largest covering over 25%. Material for sequencing was peripheral blood. The receptors were sampled from a human donor in a cohort sampled during active COVID-19.

The chain uses TRBV7-3 and TRBJ2-1, with TRBD2 as a possible D gene (7 bases). The CDR3 extends over 15 amino acids. The V end lost 5 bases, the J end lost 1 base, and 12 bases lay between the germline ends. In germline, CDR1 is SGHTA, CDR2 FQGTGA. The CDR3 DNA is TGTGCCAGCAGCCAAAGGGGGGGTTCCTACAATGAGCAGTTCTTC. Translating gives CASSQRGGSYNEQFF.

V gene TRBV18 combines with J gene TRBJ2-2; TRBD1 matches 11 bases. Trimming took 3 bases from V and 7 from J; bases not matched to a gene: 4. Per germline, CDR1 KGHSH and CDR2 LQKENI. CDR3 length: 15 residues. The CDR3 loop reads CASSPGQGVIGELFF. In nucleotides, the CDR3 is TGTGCCAGCTCACCGGGACAGGGGGTTATCGGGGAGCTGTTTTTT.

V is TRBV28 and J is TRBJ2-6; no firm D call. CDR1 is MDHEN, CDR2 SYDVKM, per germline. This CDR3 has 15 residues. V was cut by 3 bases and J by 2 bases, with 8 bases left in between. The CDR3 loop is CASSFSRAGANVLTF. In DNA, the CDR3 is TGTGCCAGCAGTTTTTCCCGGGCTGGGGCCAACGTCCTGACTTTC.

J is TRBJ2-3 and V is TRBV4-2; TRBD2 matches at 12 bases. The CDR3 length is 16 residues. Germline-derived CDR1 and CDR2 are LGHNA and YNFKEQ. The V and J ends lost 5 bases and 5 bases, in that order; junction bases with no gene match: 8. CDR3 region: CASSTRLAGDGDTQYF. The DNA for the CDR3 is TGTGCCAGCAGCACCAGACTAGCGGGAGATGGAGATACGCAGTATTTT.

This clone occurred a few times. In DNA form, the CDR3 reads TGTGCCAGTAGTACCCACAGGGGAGTTCCCTACGAGCAGTACTTC. As protein: CASSTHRGVPYEQYF. The chain carries TRBV19 and TRBJ2-7, with 7 bases that match TRBD1. Per germline, CDR1 LNHDA and CDR2 SQIVND (reference sequence). This CDR3 spans 15 amino acids. V was clipped by 4 bases and J by 2 bases; unmatched bases: 8.

V usage is TRBV9 and J usage is TRBJ2-5, with D perhaps matching TRBD2 (5 bases). The CDR3 covers 15 residues. Germline assignment: CDR1 SGDLS and CDR2 YYNGEE. Trimming cost V 0 bases and J 5 bases, with 14 bases left between them. The chain's CDR3 is CASSVAVTPGETQYF. CDR3 nucleotide sequence: TGTGCCAGCAGCGTAGCAGTGACCCCGGGGGAGACCCAGTACTTC.

This chain connects TRBV5-4 to TRBJ2-7; a possible D gene is TRBD2 (6 bases). Germline V gives CDR1 SGHNT, CDR2 YYREEE (reference sequence). Trimming shortened V by 6 bases and J by 0 bases, and 16 bases separated the two germline ends. This CDR3 spans 15 amino acids. The CDR3 nucleotides are TGTGCCAGCACCCGTTCGGGGAGGACCTCCTACGAGCAGTACTTC. Translation gives CASTRSGRTSYEQYF. Looking up the rest from reference TRBV5-4 and TRBJ2-7 gives the full variable domain: ETGVTQSPTHLIKTRGQQVTLRCSSQSGHNTVSWYQQALGQGPQFIFQYYREEENGRGNFPPRFSGLQFPNYSSELNVNALELDDSALYLCASTRSGRTSYEQYFGPGTRLTVT.

The table lists this clone with a count of one. V and J are TRBV5-6 and TRBJ1-2; 7 bases fit TRBD1. V was clipped by 0 bases and J by 2 bases; unmatched bases: 10. Germline assignment: CDR1 SGHDT and CDR2 YYEEEE. This CDR3 is 17 amino acids long. The CDR3 region has the DNA TGTGCCAGCAGCTTGGGCATTTATGGACAGGTGAACTATGGCTACACCTTC. Translating it yields CASSLGIYGQVNYGYTF.

In its sample, this clone was seen once. The rearrangement uses TRBV5-6 and TRBJ1-6, with TRBD1 matching 7 bases. CDR1 and CDR2 from the germline V gene are SGHDT and YYEEEE. The CDR3 contains 15 residues. V was pared by 4 bases and J by 8 bases, with 9 bases of the junction left unmatched. CDR3 bases: TGTGCCAGCAGCCTCGGACAGGTTAAGGATTCACCCCTCCACTTT. This translates into CASSLGQVKDSPLHF.

This clone is termed medium-sized (0.01 to 0.1%). The chain has TRBV7-8 and TRBJ1-1; no definite D call. The length of the CDR3 is 13 residues. Per the germline V gene, CDR1 is SGHVS and CDR2 is FQNEAQ. The V end lost 2 bases, the J end lost 1 base, and 5 bases lay between the germline ends. The CDR3 bases are TGTGCCAGCAGCTTAAGCTGGAACACTGAAGCTTTCTTT. This translates into CASSLSWNTEAFF.

J is TRBJ1-6 and V is TRBV2, with D hard to call. The V and J ends lost 4 bases and 4 bases respectively, with 11 bases between them. From germline, CDR1 is SNHLY and CDR2 FYNNEI. The CDR3 contains 15 residues. The CDR3 here is CASSATLQYNSPLHF. The CDR3 nucleotides read TGTGCCAGCAGTGCGACACTTCAGTATAATTCACCCCTCCACTTT.

The V gene is TRBV5-1, the J gene TRBJ2-2, with D unresolved. Germline loops: CDR1 SGHRS, CDR2 YFSETQ. The germline V and J ends were trimmed by 6 bases and 1 base, with 7 bases remaining between them. The CDR3 extends over 13 amino acids. The CDR3 nucleotides read TGCGCCAGCAATGGGCAGAACACCGGGGAGCTGTTTTTT. Its protein product is CASNGQNTGELFF.

The V call is TRBV29-1, the J call TRBJ1-5; TRBD1 might be the D (5 bases). CDR1 and CDR2 from the germline V gene are SQVTM and ANQGSEA. Trimming pared 0 bases from V and 4 bases from J, leaving 7 bases between. The CDR3 is 13 residues long. The CDR3 DNA follows: TGCAGCGTTGAAGAACAGGCAAATCAGCCCCAGCATTTT. Translating gives CSVEEQANQPQHF.

The J gene is TRBJ2-3, the V gene TRBV29-1; no definite D call. Trimming cost V 2 bases and J 6 bases, with 12 bases left between them. The CDR3 is 13 residues long. The germline CDR1 and CDR2 sequences are SQVTM and ANQGSEA. As DNA, the CDR3 is TGCAGCGTTGAAACCCCCCGGTCCGATACGCAGTATTTT. It translates to CSVETPRSDTQYF.

The chain couples TRBV9 to TRBJ1-1; no firm D call. Germline loops: CDR1 SGDLS, CDR2 YYNGEE. The CDR3 has 15 residues. V shed 0 bases and J shed 0 bases, with 9 bases lying between them. CDR3 coding DNA: TGTGCCAGCAGCGTAGGTCATTCCCTGAACACTGAAGCTTTCTTT. This encodes CASSVGHSLNTEAFF.

The gene calls are TRBV5-6 and TRBJ1-5, with 12 bases that match TRBD1. The CDR3 is 16 residues long. V trimming: 1 base; J trimming: 7 bases; junction bases outside the gene matches: 6. CDR1 is SGHDT, CDR2 YYEEEE, per germline. CDR3 DNA sequence: TGTGCCAGCAGCTTGACCGGGACAGGGGGCCGACAGCCCCAGCATTTT. It specifies CASSLTGTGGRQPQHF.

This rearrangement joins TRBV7-9 to TRBJ2-3; possible D gene TRBD1, 6 bases. Trimming took 5 bases from V and 2 from J, leaving 14 bases between them. Germline lookup yields CDR1 SEHNR and CDR2 FQNEAQ (reference sequence). This CDR3 region has 15 residues. CDR3 in amino acids: CASSRRAGATDTQYF. CDR3 DNA: TGTGCCAGCAGCCGCCGGGCAGGGGCCACAGATACGCAGTATTTT.

V gene TRBV30 combines with J gene TRBJ1-2, with D unclear. This CDR3 region has 12 residues. The V end lost 0 bases, the J end lost 11 bases, and 13 bases lay between the germline ends. Germline CDR1 reads GTSNPN; CDR2 reads SVGIG (reference sequence). Here the CDR3 reads CAWSVLGLSYTF. The CDR3 coding sequence is TGTGCCTGGAGTGTACTGGGCCTTTCATACACCTTC.

This clone appeared a few times. CDR3 sequence (DNA): TGTGCCAGCAGCTGGGACAGCTCCTACGAGCAGTACTTC. Translation: CASSWDSSYEQYF. The chain uses TRBV7-2 and TRBJ2-7; 7 nucleotides match TRBD1. Germline assignment: CDR1 SGHTA and CDR2 FQGNSA. J was trimmed by 0 bases and V by 4 bases; bases with no gene match: 0. The CDR3 has 13 amino acids.

V gene TRBV24-1 combines with J gene TRBJ2-5; D uncertain. Germline CDR1 and CDR2: KGHDR and SFDVKD. The CDR3 extends over 12 amino acids. Trimming pared 4 bases from V and 2 bases from J, leaving 4 bases between. CDR3 nucleotide sequence: TGTGCCACCAGTGACAGACAAGAGACCCAGTACTTC. Translating gives CATSDRQETQYF.

The rearrangement links TRBV3-1 (or the pseudogene TRBV3-2) to TRBJ2-5, with D perhaps TRBD2 (6 bases). The CDR3 is 14 amino acids. Germline V CDR1 and CDR2: LGHDT, YNNKEL (reference sequence). V dropped 4 bases and J dropped 4 bases, with 13 bases sitting between them. The CDR3 sequence is CASSPVWGGETQYF. The CDR3 DNA follows: TGTGCCAGCAGCCCCGTCTGGGGAGGAGAGACCCAGTACTTC.

The chain has TRBV12-3 or TRBV12-4 and TRBJ2-5; the D is unclear. This CDR3 is 12 amino acids long. Trimming pared 2 bases from V and 7 bases from J, leaving 8 bases between. CDR3 in amino acids: CASSLSPGTQYF. In DNA form, the CDR3 reads TGTGCCAGCAGTTTATCCCCAGGGACCCAGTACTTC.

In this sample, this clone turned up a few times. V gene TRBV9 combines with J gene TRBJ2-2; D not resolved. The V and J ends lost 1 base and 0 bases respectively, with 4 bases between them. The CDR3 covers 14 residues. Germline V lookup: CDR1 SGDLS, CDR2 YYNGEE. The CDR3 loop is CASSVLANTGELFF. CDR3 DNA: TGTGCCAGCAGCGTACTAGCGAACACCGGGGAGCTGTTTTTT.

The rearrangement links TRBV9 to TRBJ2-7; a weak D match, TRBD2 (6 bases). V was pared by 3 bases and J by 0 bases, with 10 bases between. The germline V gene encodes CDR1 SGDLS and CDR2 YYNGEE. The CDR3 extends over 14 amino acids. The CDR3 DNA reads as TGTGCCAGCAGCGGCCGGGACTCCTCCTACGAGCAGTACTTC. Amino acids: CASSGRDSSYEQYF.

The chain carries TRBV7-3 and TRBJ2-3; 11 nucleotides line up with TRBD1. The CDR3 is 17 amino acids. CDR1 is SGHTA and CDR2 is FQGTGA in the germline V gene. V was clipped by 4 bases and J by 7 bases; unmatched bases: 13. The CDR3 spells CASSSNRGQGAYNTQYF. DNA for the CDR3: TGTGCCAGCAGCTCCAATCGCGGACAGGGGGCGTACAATACGCAGTATTTT. The whole variable domain, remainder taken from reference TRBV7-3 and TRBJ2-3, is GAGVSQTPSNKVTEKGKYVELRCDPISGHTALYWYRQSLGQGPEFLIYFQGTGAADDSGLPNDRFFAVRPEGSVSTLKIQRTERGDSAVYLCASSSNRGQGAYNTQYFGPGTRLTVL.

The CDR3 bases are TGCGCCAGCAGCTCCGGGACTAGCGGGAGCGTTGGAGAGACCCAGTACTTC. This codes for CASSSGTSGSVGETQYF. The chain couples TRBV5-1 to TRBJ2-5; 14 nucleotides align to TRBD2. The V segment lost 3 bases and the J segment 4 bases; nucleotides outside the gene matches: 8. The CDR3 is made up of 17 amino acids. CDR1 is SGHRS, CDR2 YFSETQ, per germline. The variable domain in full, completed from reference TRBV5-1 and TRBJ2-5, reads KAGVTQTPRYLIKTRGQQVTLSCSPISGHRSVSWYQQTPGQGLQFLFEYFSETQRNKGNFPGRFSGRQFSNSRSEMNVSTLELGDSALYLCASSSGTSGSVGETQYFGPGTRLLVL.

The CDR3 DNA sequence: TGTGCCACGGCTAGCGGGGGAGATTGGACCGGGGAGCTGTTTTTT. This gives the protein CATASGGDWTGELFF. V and J are TRBV19 and TRBJ2-2; 10 nucleotides line up with TRBD2. The V and J ends lost 10 bases and 5 bases, in that order; junction bases with no gene match: 10. CDR1 LNHDA and CDR2 SQIVND come from the germline V gene (reference sequence). The CDR3 totals 15 residues.

The rearrangement links TRBV6-5 to TRBJ1-1, with 7 bases aligning to TRBD1. V shed 2 bases and J 3 bases; nucleotides not matched to a gene: 3. Germline V lookup: CDR1 MNHEY, CDR2 SVGAGI. The CDR3 length is 14 residues. CDR3 residues: CASSYRGQYTEAFF. DNA for the CDR3: TGTGCCAGCAGTTACAGGGGACAGTACACTGAAGCTTTCTTT.

V is TRBV3-1 (or the pseudogene TRBV3-2) and J is TRBJ2-4, with 7 bases lining up with TRBD1. Losses at the gene ends were 3 bases for V and 0 bases for J; bases not matched to a gene: 5. This CDR3 contains 16 residues. Germline CDR1 reads LGHDT; CDR2 reads YNNKEL (reference sequence). The CDR3 nucleotides read TGTGCCAGCAGCCATATCCGACAGGGAGCCAAAAACATTCAGTACTTC. Translating gives CASSHIRQGAKNIQYF.

The chain recombines TRBV6-5 with TRBJ2-3; 13 bases are shared with TRBD2. Germline V gene sequence: CDR1 MNHEY, CDR2 SVGAGI. The V segment lost 4 bases and the J segment 4 bases; nucleotides outside the gene matches: 2. The CDR3 has 15 amino acids. As DNA, the CDR3 is TGTGCCAGCAGTTGGACTAGCGGGAGTTCAGATACGCAGTATTTT. This gives the protein CASSWTSGSSDTQYF.